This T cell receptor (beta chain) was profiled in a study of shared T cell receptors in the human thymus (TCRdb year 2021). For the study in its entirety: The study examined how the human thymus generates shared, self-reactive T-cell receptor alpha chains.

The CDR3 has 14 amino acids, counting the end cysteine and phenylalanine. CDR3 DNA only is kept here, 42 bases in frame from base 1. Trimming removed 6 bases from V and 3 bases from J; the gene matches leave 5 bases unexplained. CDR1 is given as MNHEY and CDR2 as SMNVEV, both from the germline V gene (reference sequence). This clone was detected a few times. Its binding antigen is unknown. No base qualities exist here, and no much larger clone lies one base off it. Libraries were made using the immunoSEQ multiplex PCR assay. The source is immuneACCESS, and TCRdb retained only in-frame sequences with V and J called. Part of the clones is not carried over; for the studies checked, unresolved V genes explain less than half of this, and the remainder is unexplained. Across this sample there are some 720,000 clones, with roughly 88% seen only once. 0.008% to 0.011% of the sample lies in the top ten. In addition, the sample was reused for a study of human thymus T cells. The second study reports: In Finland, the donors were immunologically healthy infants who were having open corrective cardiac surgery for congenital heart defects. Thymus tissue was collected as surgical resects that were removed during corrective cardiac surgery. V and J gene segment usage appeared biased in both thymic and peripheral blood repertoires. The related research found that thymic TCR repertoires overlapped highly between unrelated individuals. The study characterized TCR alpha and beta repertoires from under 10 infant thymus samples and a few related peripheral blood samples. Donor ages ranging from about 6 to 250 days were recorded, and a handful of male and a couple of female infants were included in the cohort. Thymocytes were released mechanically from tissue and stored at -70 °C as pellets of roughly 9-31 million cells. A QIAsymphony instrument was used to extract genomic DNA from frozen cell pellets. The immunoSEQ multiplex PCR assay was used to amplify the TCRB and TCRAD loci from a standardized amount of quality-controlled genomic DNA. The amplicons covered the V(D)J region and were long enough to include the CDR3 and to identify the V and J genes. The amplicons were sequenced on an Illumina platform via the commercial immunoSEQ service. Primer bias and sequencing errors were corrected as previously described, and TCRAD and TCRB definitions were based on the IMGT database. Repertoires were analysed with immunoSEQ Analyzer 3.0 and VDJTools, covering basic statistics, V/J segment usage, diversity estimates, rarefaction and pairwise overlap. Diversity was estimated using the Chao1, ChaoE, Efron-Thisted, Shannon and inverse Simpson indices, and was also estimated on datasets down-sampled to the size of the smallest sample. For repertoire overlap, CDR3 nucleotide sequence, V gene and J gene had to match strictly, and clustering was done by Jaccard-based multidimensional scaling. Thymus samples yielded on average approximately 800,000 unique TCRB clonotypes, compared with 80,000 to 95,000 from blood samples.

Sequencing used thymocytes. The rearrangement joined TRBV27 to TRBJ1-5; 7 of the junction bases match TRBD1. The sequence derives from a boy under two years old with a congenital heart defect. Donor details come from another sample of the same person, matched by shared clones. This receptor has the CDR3 CASRRKGANQPQHF. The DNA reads TGTGCCAGCAGGAGGAAGGGGGCCAATCAGCCCCAGCATTTT.